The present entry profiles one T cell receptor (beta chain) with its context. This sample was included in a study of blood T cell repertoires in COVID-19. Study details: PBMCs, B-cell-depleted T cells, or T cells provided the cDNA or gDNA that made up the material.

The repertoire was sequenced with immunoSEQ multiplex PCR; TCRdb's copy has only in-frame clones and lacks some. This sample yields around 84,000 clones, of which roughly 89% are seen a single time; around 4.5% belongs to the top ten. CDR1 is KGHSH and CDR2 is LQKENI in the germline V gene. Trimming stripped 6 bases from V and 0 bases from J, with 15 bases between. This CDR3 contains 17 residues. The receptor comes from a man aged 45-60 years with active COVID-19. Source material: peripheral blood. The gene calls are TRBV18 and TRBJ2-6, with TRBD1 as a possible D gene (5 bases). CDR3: CASSPQGSSSGANVLTF. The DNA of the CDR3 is TGTGCCAGCTCTCCTCAGGGCTCCTCCTCTGGGGCCAACGTCCTGACTTTC.